This TCR beta chain is from a study of PD-1 blockade in mismatch repair-deficient tumors. Whole-study findings and limits: Tumor-resident clones, often undetectable pretreatment in blood, expanded then contracted after pembrolizumab.

TCRs were sequenced from a few patients responding to pembrolizumab. The data were produced by immunoSEQ multiplex PCR, yet TCRdb's version contains in-frame clones alone and is incomplete. Counted here are 100,000 to 150,000 clones, around 83% occurring once; the ten biggest clones make up roughly 14%. Concerning this clone: Its antigen is as yet unknown.

The CDR3 is made up of 14 amino acids. Germline-derived CDR1 and CDR2 are SGHDT and YYEEEE. V lost 4 bases and J lost 4, with 13 bases in between. The sample in question was peripheral blood, obtained 44 weeks after starting pembrolizumab. The rearrangement links TRBV5-6 to TRBJ2-3, with no clear D. This sequence was found in an adult with mismatch repair-deficient cancer. In DNA form, the CDR3 reads TGTGCCAGCAGCCTCGAGGTGGGCCCAGATACGCAGTATTTT. The encoded protein is CASSLEVGPDTQYF.